These 10 T cell receptor beta chains originate from one sample sequenced in a study of cytomegalovirus exposure and HLA in healthy donors. The PCR used 60 Vbeta and 13 Jbeta primers. Clones were sequenced by immunoSEQ multiplex PCR, and TCRdb holds only the in-frame ones, with some missing. The listing contains approximately 71,000 clones. Sequencing used PBMCs. Source of these receptors: a female donor in good health and CMV-seropositive.

The CDR3: CASSARQGAPGYTF. The DNA for the CDR3 is TGTGCCAGCAGCGCCCGACAGGGGGCGCCTGGCTACACCTTC. The chain employs TRBV7-2 and TRBJ1-2; 10 nucleotides line up with TRBD1. The CDR3 is 14 amino acids. From germline, CDR1 is SGHTA and CDR2 FQGNSA. V was clipped by 5 bases and J by 7 bases; unmatched bases: 7.

Comments on this clone: Other DNA sequences in the same sample also yield this CDR3. The chain recombines TRBV5-1 with TRBJ2-7; 7 bases line up with TRBD1. Germline V gene lookup returns CDR1 SGHRS and CDR2 YFSETQ. The CDR3 runs to 14 residues. With 0 bases clipped from V and 2 bases from J, the junction kept 2 bases outside the gene matches. The CDR3 sequence: CASSLGQGPYEQYF. The CDR3 DNA reads as TGCGCCAGCAGCTTGGGACAGGGTCCCTACGAGCAGTACTTC. Together with reference TRBV5-1 and TRBJ2-7, the CDR3 gives the full variable domain: KAGVTQTPRYLIKTRGQQVTLSCSPISGHRSVSWYQQTPGQGLQFLFEYFSETQRNKGNFPGRFSGRQFSNSRSEMNVSTLELGDSALYLCASSLGQGPYEQYFGPGTRLTVT.

This chain joins TRBV18 and TRBJ2-3; tentatively, D is TRBD2 (6 bases). With 0 bases removed from V and 5 bases from J, the gap between germline ends came to 12 bases. CDR3 size: 15 residues. The germline V gene has CDR1 KGHSH and CDR2 LQKENI. This CDR3 is CASSPPTRAGDTQYF. The CDR3 region has the DNA TGTGCCAGCTCACCACCGACTAGGGCGGGAGATACGCAGTATTTT.

This chain links TRBV6-1 with TRBJ1-4; 9 bases fit TRBD1. J was trimmed by 10 bases and V by 5 bases; bases with no gene match: 8. The CDR3 is 14 residues long. From germline, CDR1 is MNHNS and CDR2 SASEGT. CDR3 residues: CASSTTGGVTKLFF. The CDR3 region has the DNA TGTGCCAGCAGTACAACAGGGGGCGTGACAAAACTGTTTTTT.

The V and J genes are TRBV20-1 and TRBJ1-1; no firm D call. Trimming took off 5 bases at V and 2 bases at J, with 6 bases between the two ends. The CDR3 sequence is 11 residues long. Germline V gives CDR1 DFQATT, CDR2 SNEGSKA (reference sequence). The CDR3 spells CSAPINTEAFF. CDR3 sequence (DNA): TGCAGTGCTCCCATCAACACTGAAGCTTTCTTT.

The rearrangement joins TRBV7-9 to TRBJ2-7, with D unresolved. The V and J ends lost 1 base and 3 bases respectively, with 7 bases between them. CDR1 is SEHNR and CDR2 is FQNEAQ in the germline V gene (reference sequence). The CDR3 is made up of 13 amino acids. DNA for the CDR3: TGTGCCAGCAGCTTAGTCTCTAGCTACGAGCAGTACTTC. Protein product: CASSLVSSYEQYF.

The chain recombines TRBV18 with TRBJ2-5; no clear D gene. The CDR3 covers 13 residues. V lost 2 bases and J 4 bases, leaving 8 bases between the germline ends. Germline assignment: CDR1 KGHSH and CDR2 LQKENI. The CDR3 sequence: CASSPATRETQYF. DNA for the CDR3: TGTGCCAGCTCACCAGCAACGCGAGAGACCCAGTACTTC.

The V and J genes are TRBV6-5 and TRBJ2-1; the match to TRBD1 covers 9 bases. Trimming at V came to 5 bases and at J to 8 bases, leaving 7 bases not matched to a gene. Germline CDR1 and CDR2: MNHEY and SVGAGI. CDR3 length: 14 amino acids. CDR3 residues: CASSRGQGIDEQFF. In DNA form, the CDR3 reads TGTGCCAGCAGTCGGGGACAGGGAATCGATGAGCAGTTCTTC.

CDR3 protein: CASSEDREDEQFF. DNA of the CDR3: TGTGCCAGCAGTGAGGACAGGGAGGATGAGCAGTTCTTC. The chain employs TRBV6-5 and TRBJ2-1; TRBD1 aligns across 8 bases. Germline lookup yields CDR1 MNHEY and CDR2 SVGAGI. With 5 bases clipped from V and 8 bases from J, the junction kept 5 bases outside the gene matches. The CDR3 is made up of 13 amino acids.

The V and J genes are TRBV29-1 and TRBJ2-7; possibly TRBD1 for D (5 bases). This CDR3 contains 13 residues. Germline values: CDR1 SQVTM, CDR2 ANQGSEA. V was pared by 7 bases and J by 2 bases, with 15 bases between. The CDR3 nucleotides read TGCAGCGCAACAGGCGCCCGCGCCTACGAGCAGTACTTC. Protein: CSATGARAYEQYF.